This T cell receptor beta chain was identified in a study of blood T cells in healthy people across ages. Germline V gives CDR1 MDHEN, CDR2 SYDVKM. CDR3 length: 13 amino acids. Study-wide results and limits: Diversity estimates from one million T cells were considered underestimates.

This clonotype was observed a single time. As yet, its antigen is unknown. A second roughly 6 to 12 cycle PCR used barcoded and J-beta primers. Paired-end reads containing CDR3 totaled no fewer than 2.5 million for each sample. In TCRdb, the 5' RACE reads were re-called with MiXCR into one record per CDR3 protein. In the table there are 1.5 million to 2 million distinct CDR3 sequences, about 49% of which are singletons. The chain joins TRBV28 to TRBJ2-5; D uncertain. The J call may be incorrect, as the DNA end agrees better with TRBJ2-7. The sequence came from a middle-aged woman in good health. What was sequenced was blood. The CDR3 loop reads CASSLGYVYEQYF. In DNA, the CDR3 is TGTGCCAGCAGTTTAGGGTACGTGTACGAGCAGTACTTC.